This TCR beta chain was captured in a study of TIL therapy for anti-PD-1-resistant metastatic lung cancer. In the study overall: Half of patients were current or former smokers. Study-level results: TIL cultures after expansion showed higher clonality and lower diversity than baseline tumor (median about 6% vs 30%).

A note on this clone: Its target is not known.

The libraries were made with immunoSEQ v3. Each library reached 1.9 million or so read pairs, or 5-6 million at deep level. Assay: immunoSEQ multiplex PCR; the TCRdb copy retains only in-frame clones and omits some. The sample has about 48,000 clones, less than 75% seen once; the top ten hold 4.5% to 7%. Germline loops: CDR1 SQVTM, CDR2 ANQGSEA. V was cut by 7 bases and J by 0 bases, with 10 bases left in between. This CDR3 contains 13 residues. Time point of the sample: pre-treatment sample, taken before nivolumab and TIL therapy. Tumor tissue came from excised metastases, mostly pleural nodules or supraclavicular lymph nodes. Patients were adults with stage 4 NSCLC.

The J gene is TRBJ1-5, the V gene TRBV29-1; a possible D gene is TRBD1 (5 bases). This sequence was found in a person aged 25 to 80 with non-small cell lung cancer. This specimen consisted of tumor tissue, obtained at baseline. CDR3 DNA: TGCAGCGGGGACGGAGATAGCAATCAGCCCCAGCATTTT. The encoded protein is CSGDGDSNQPQHF. The complete variable domain, with remaining parts taken from reference TRBV29-1 and TRBJ1-5, reads SAVISQKPSRDICQRGTSLTIQCQVDSQVTMMFWYRQQPGQSLTLIATANQGSEATYESGFVIDKFPISRPNLTFSTLTVSNMSPEDSSIYLCSGDGDSNQPQHFGDGTRLSIL.